This T cell receptor (beta chain) was captured in a study of T cell responses to AZD1222 COVID-19 vaccine. Produced via immunoSEQ multiplex PCR; TCRdb's table is partial and in-frame only. The sample records fewer than 200,000 clones, around 92% being singletons. About this clone: Antigen specificity is unknown.

Study-wide findings and caveats: Of the AZD1222 recipients, only five to seven were seropositive at baseline.

Germline CDR1 reads MDHEN; CDR2 reads SYDVKM. The V end lost 7 bases, the J end lost 8 bases, and 11 bases lay between the germline ends. The CDR3 loop spans 11 amino acids. The sample was peripheral blood, taken on day 0 of AZD1222 vaccination. This TCR was recovered from an adult in good health. The gene calls are TRBV28 and TRBJ1-2, with no clear D. CDR3 in DNA: TGTGCCAGCACCGCAGACGGAGGCTACACCTTC. Translating it yields CASTADGGYTF.